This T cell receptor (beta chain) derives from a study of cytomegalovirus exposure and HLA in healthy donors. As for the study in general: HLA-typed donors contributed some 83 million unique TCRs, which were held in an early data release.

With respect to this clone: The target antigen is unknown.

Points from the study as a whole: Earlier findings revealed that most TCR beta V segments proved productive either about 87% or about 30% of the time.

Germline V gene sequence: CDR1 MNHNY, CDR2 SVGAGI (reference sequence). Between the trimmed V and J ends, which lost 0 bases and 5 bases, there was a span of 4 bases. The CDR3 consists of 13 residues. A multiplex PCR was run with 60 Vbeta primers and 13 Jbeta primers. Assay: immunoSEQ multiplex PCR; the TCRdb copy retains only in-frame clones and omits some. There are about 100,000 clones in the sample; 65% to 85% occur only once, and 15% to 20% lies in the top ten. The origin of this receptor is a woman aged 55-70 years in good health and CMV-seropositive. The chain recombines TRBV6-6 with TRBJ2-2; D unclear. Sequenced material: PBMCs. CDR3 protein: CASSYSTTGELFF. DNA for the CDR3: TGTGCCAGCAGTTACTCCACAACCGGGGAGCTGTTTTTT.